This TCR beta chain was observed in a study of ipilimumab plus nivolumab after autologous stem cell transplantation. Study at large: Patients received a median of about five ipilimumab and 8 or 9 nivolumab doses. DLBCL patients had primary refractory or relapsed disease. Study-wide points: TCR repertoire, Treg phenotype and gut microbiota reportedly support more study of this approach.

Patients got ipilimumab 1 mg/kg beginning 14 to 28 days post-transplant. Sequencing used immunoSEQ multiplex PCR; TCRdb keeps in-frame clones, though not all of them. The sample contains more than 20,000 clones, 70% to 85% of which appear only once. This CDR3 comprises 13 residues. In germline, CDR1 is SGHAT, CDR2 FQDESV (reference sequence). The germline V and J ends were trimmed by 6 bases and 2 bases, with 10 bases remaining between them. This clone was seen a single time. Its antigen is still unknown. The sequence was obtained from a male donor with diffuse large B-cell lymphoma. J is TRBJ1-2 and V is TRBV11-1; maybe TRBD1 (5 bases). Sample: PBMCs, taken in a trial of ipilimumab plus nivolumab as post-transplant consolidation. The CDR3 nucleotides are TGTGCCAGCAGAGACAGTTCCAACTATGGCTACACCTTC. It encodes CASRDSSNYGYTF.